This entry lists 27 T cell receptor beta chains sequenced from one sample in a study of vaccination and CD4 T cells after COVID-19. Treatment denoted: roughly ten-day PBMC culture with coronavirus spike peptide pools or control peptides (ViraFEST assay). Sequenced with the Oncomine TCR Beta short-read assay was DNA taken from cultured CD4+ T cells. Each CDR3 protein is one row after TCRdb ran MiXCR on the PCR reads. The table includes 4,000 to 4,500 distinct CDR3 sequences, 21% detected once. These receptors' targets are unknown. Sequences were obtained from CD4+ T cells from blood, cultured in vitro. The receptors derive from a human donor who had recovered from COVID-19.

The gene calls are TRBV25-1 and TRBJ2-3, with 12 bases aligning to TRBD1. Germline CDR1 reads MGHDK; CDR2 reads SYGVNS. J lost 4 bases, V lost 6 bases, and 2 bases had no gene match. CDR3 length equals 14 residues. CDR3 nucleotide sequence: TGTGCCAGCAGCGGGACAGGGGGCGCAGATACGCAGTATTTT. It specifies CASSGTGGADTQYF.

The gene calls are TRBV12-3 or TRBV12-4 and TRBJ1-5; D remains ambiguous. The CDR3 totals 15 residues. With 2 bases removed from V and 4 bases from J, the gap between germline ends came to 12 bases. The CDR3 DNA follows: TGTGCCAGCAGTTTACAGGACTCAAGGAATCAGCCCCAGCATTTT. It yields the protein CASSLQDSRNQPQHF.

CDR3 amino acids: CASRGSYYEQYF. DNA for the CDR3: TGTGCCAGCAGGGGTAGCTACTACGAGCAGTACTTC. The gene calls are TRBV6-1 and TRBJ2-7, with no clear D. Germline CDR1 and CDR2: MNHNS and SASEGT. The CDR3 runs 12 residues. With 6 bases removed from V and 3 bases from J, the gap between germline ends came to 9 bases.

A few counts support this clonotype. This chain links TRBV2 with TRBJ1-2; the D is unclear. The V gene lost 2 bases and the J gene lost 4 bases, with 11 bases spanning the gap. Germline CDR1 SNHLY, CDR2 FYNNEI. The CDR3 has 14 residues. The CDR3 loop reads CASSEMSAGYGYTF. The CDR3 bases are TGTGCCAGCAGTGAAATGTCGGCAGGCTATGGCTACACCTTC.

The chain is built from TRBV6-5 and TRBJ1-6; D is unresolved. The CDR3 is 14 amino acids. V was cut by 2 bases and J by 8 bases, with 10 bases left in between. CDR1 is MNHEY, CDR2 SVGAGI, per germline. The chain's CDR3 is CASSYGLGDSPLHF. The CDR3 DNA follows: TGTGCCAGCAGTTACGGTCTAGGAGATTCACCCCTCCACTTT.

This clonotype was detected only a few times. The chain employs TRBV5-5 and TRBJ1-5; D gene ambiguous. The CDR3 is 14 amino acids. Trimming left V 1 base short and J 4 bases short, with 9 bases between. Germline V gives CDR1 SGHKS, CDR2 YYEKEE (reference sequence). CDR3 loop: CASSLLMGNQPQHF. The CDR3 DNA follows: TGTGCCAGCAGCTTGTTGATGGGGAATCAGCCCCAGCATTTT. Supplemented by reference TRBV5-5 and TRBJ1-5, the full variable domain reads DAGVTQSPTHLIKTRGQQVTLRCSPISGHKSVSWYQQVLGQGPQFIFQYYEKEERGRGNFPDRFSARQFPNYSSELNVNALLLGDSALYLCASSLLMGNQPQHFGDGTRLSIL.

There are a few counts of this clonotype. The J gene is TRBJ2-1, the V gene TRBV20-1, with 8 bases matching TRBD2. The CDR3 covers 14 residues. In germline, CDR1 is DFQATT, CDR2 SNEGSKA (reference sequence). The junction had 1 base not matched to a gene; V was cut back by 1 base and J by 2 bases. The CDR3 reads CSARAGGPYNEQFF. CDR3 DNA: TGCAGTGCTAGAGCGGGGGGGCCCTACAATGAGCAGTTCTTC.

The rearrangement joins TRBV27 to TRBJ2-2; TRBD1 aligns across 7 bases. V shed 6 bases and J 5 bases; nucleotides not matched to a gene: 3. The CDR3 is made up of 13 amino acids. Per germline, CDR1 MNHEY and CDR2 SMNVEV (reference sequence). The CDR3 region has the DNA TGTGCCAGCAGGGCAGGGGGAACCGGGGAGCTGTTTTTT. Translation: CASRAGGTGELFF.

This clonotype is large (0.1 to 1%) within its sample. DNA for the CDR3: TGTGCCAGCACCGATACAACTAACTATGGCTACACCTTC. Translating gives CASTDTTNYGYTF. This sequence joins TRBV7-9 and TRBJ1-2, with D uncertain. The CDR3 covers 13 residues. V lost 7 bases to trimming and J lost 0 bases, with 9 bases between them. Looked up from germline, CDR1 is SEHNR and CDR2 is FQNEAQ (reference sequence). Using reference TRBV7-9 and TRBJ1-2 for the parts outside the CDR3, the full variable domain is DTGVSQNPRHKITKRGQNVTFRCDPISEHNRLYWYRQTLGQGPEFLTYFQNEAQLEKSRLLSDRFSAERPKGSFSTLEIQRTEQGDSAMYLCASTDTTNYGYTFGSGTRLTVV.

This clonotype was seen more than once but under ten times. The chain joins TRBV27 to TRBJ1-6, with a weak D call TRBD1 (5 bases). Germline loops: CDR1 MNHEY, CDR2 SMNVEV (reference sequence). V lost 7 bases and J lost 9, with 19 bases in between. This CDR3 comprises 15 residues. The CDR3 sequence: CASTRDGDIGSPLHF. CDR3 in DNA: TGTGCCAGCACCAGGGACGGAGATATTGGTTCACCCCTCCACTTT.

This clonotype was seen a few times. V usage is TRBV7-3 and J usage is TRBJ2-3; D not resolved. V lost 5 bases and J lost 2, with 14 bases in between. CDR3 length: 15 amino acids. Per germline, CDR1 SGHTA and CDR2 FQGTGA. The CDR3 sequence: CASSRGPLDTDTQYF. The CDR3 DNA follows: TGTGCCAGCAGCCGCGGACCACTCGACACAGATACGCAGTATTTT.

This chain joins TRBV15 and TRBJ2-1; D might be TRBD2 (5 bases). CDR3 length: 15 residues. The germline V gene encodes CDR1 LNHNV and CDR2 YYDKDF (reference sequence). Trimming removed 7 bases at V and 1 base at J, with 14 bases between. DNA of the CDR3: TGTGCCACCACCGTGCAAGGAGGATCCTACAATGAGCAGTTCTTC. This gives the protein CATTVQGGSYNEQFF.

By share of the sample, this clonotype is medium-sized. V usage is TRBV6-1 and J usage is TRBJ1-1; D possibly corresponds to TRBD1 (6 bases). The CDR3 is made up of 15 amino acids. Germline V lookup: CDR1 MNHNS, CDR2 SASEGT. The germline V and J ends were trimmed by 7 bases and 4 bases, with 19 bases remaining between them. In DNA, the CDR3 is TGTGCCAGCAAAGGCTCCGGGGGCGCGGCCACTGAAGCTTTCTTT. It codes for CASKGSGGAATEAFF.

This clonotype qualifies as medium-sized (0.01 to 0.1%). The chain uses TRBV20-1 and TRBJ1-3; 10 nucleotides agree with TRBD1. The CDR3 has 14 amino acids. V shed 5 bases, J shed 3 bases, and the junction held 4 bases outside the gene matches. Per germline, CDR1 DFQATT and CDR2 SNEGSKA (reference sequence). This CDR3 is CSAGRTGGGNTIYF. CDR3 nucleotide sequence: TGCAGTGCTGGGAGGACAGGGGGTGGAAACACCATATATTTT.

This clonotype is labeled as medium-sized. Here the CDR3 reads CASSGTGGNQPQHF. The CDR3 DNA follows: TGTGCCAGCAGCGGGACAGGGGGCAATCAGCCCCAGCATTTT. J is TRBJ1-5 and V is TRBV7-8; TRBD1 matches at 10 bases. The V gene end was trimmed by 5 bases and the J gene end by 2 bases; junction bases not matched to a gene: 0. The CDR3 is made up of 14 amino acids. The germline CDR1 and CDR2 sequences are SGHVS and FQNEAQ.

By proportion, this clonotype is medium-sized (0.01 to 0.1%). This chain joins TRBV19 and TRBJ2-2; D not certain. The CDR3 contains 15 residues. V lost 2 bases and J lost 5, with 12 bases in between. The germline gives CDR1 LNHDA, CDR2 SQIVND (reference sequence). CDR3 sequence reads: CASSINEAVTGELFF. The CDR3 nucleotides read TGTGCCAGTAGTATAAACGAAGCAGTAACCGGGGAGCTGTTTTTT.

This clonotype is medium-sized (0.01 to 0.1%). The chain joins TRBV27 to TRBJ1-6; D call uncertain. The CDR3 extends over 13 amino acids. Per the germline V gene, CDR1 is MNHEY and CDR2 is SMNVEV (reference sequence). Trimming removed 6 bases at V and 6 bases at J, with 9 bases between. DNA for the CDR3: TGTGCCAGCAGAAGTAGGATTAATTCACCCCTCCACTTT. Translation gives CASRSRINSPLHF.

This clonotype turned up a few times. V gene TRBV6-1 combines with J gene TRBJ1-1; D uncertain. Germline V gene lookup returns CDR1 MNHNS and CDR2 SASEGT. The CDR3 totals 12 residues. Trimming cost V 6 bases and J 0 bases, with 5 bases left between them. The CDR3 loop is CASSNLNTEAFF. Here the CDR3 DNA reads TGTGCCAGCAGCAATTTGAACACTGAAGCTTTCTTT.

By share, this clonotype ranks as medium-sized. The V gene is TRBV20-1, the J gene TRBJ1-5; 7 bases are shared with TRBD1. V lost 0 bases, J lost 6 bases, and 8 bases stayed unmatched. The CDR3 is made up of 15 amino acids. Germline V gives CDR1 DFQATT, CDR2 SNEGSKA (reference sequence). CDR3 protein: CSARDSGRGVQPQHF. DNA for the CDR3: TGCAGTGCTAGAGATTCAGGCAGGGGGGTTCAGCCCCAGCATTTT.

The rearrangement uses TRBV28 and TRBJ1-1; TRBD1 agrees at 7 bases. Looked up from germline, CDR1 is MDHEN and CDR2 is SYDVKM. This CDR3 is 13 amino acids long. Unmatched junction bases numbered 9, after V lost 5 bases and J lost 9 bases. The CDR3, as DNA: TGTGCCAGCAGTCCCCTTAGGGGGCAGAAAGCTTTCTTT. It translates to CASSPLRGQKAFF. Based on the CDR3 plus reference TRBV28 and TRBJ1-1, the full variable domain is DVKVTQSSRYLVKRTGEKVFLECVQDMDHENMFWYRQDPGLGLRLIYFSYDVKMKEKGDIPEGYSVSREKKERFSLILESASTNQTSMYLCASSPLRGQKAFFGQGTRLTVV.

The rearrangement uses TRBV10-3 and TRBJ2-5; D tentatively reads TRBD1 or TRBD2 (6 bases each). The germline V gene has CDR1 ENHRY and CDR2 SYGVKD. This CDR3 spans 16 amino acids. The V gene lost 0 bases and the J gene lost 5 bases, with 16 bases spanning the gap. The CDR3 protein is CAISESSFGGQETQYF. The DNA of the CDR3 is TGTGCCATCAGTGAGTCGAGTTTCGGGGGCCAGGAGACCCAGTACTTC.

V is TRBV30 and J is TRBJ2-1; D is unclear. The germline V and J ends were trimmed by 0 bases and 0 bases, with 9 bases remaining between them. The CDR3 consists of 15 residues. CDR1 GTSNPN and CDR2 SVGIG come from the germline V gene (reference sequence). The CDR3 here is CAWSVFDFSYNEQFF. Here the CDR3 DNA reads TGTGCCTGGAGTGTATTCGACTTCTCCTACAATGAGCAGTTCTTC. Supplemented by reference TRBV30 and TRBJ2-1, the full variable domain reads SQTIHQWPATLVQPVGSPLSLECTVEGTSNPNLYWYRQAAGRGLQLLFYSVGIGQISSEVPQNLSASRPQDRQFILSSKKLLLSDSGFYLCAWSVFDFSYNEQFFGPGTRLTVL.

This clonotype showed up just a few times. This sequence joins TRBV29-1 and TRBJ2-5; D might be TRBD2 (5 bases). This CDR3 has 14 amino acids. V was pared by 6 bases and J by 4 bases, with 18 bases between. Germline V gives CDR1 SQVTM, CDR2 ANQGSEA. Here the CDR3 DNA reads TGCAGCGTCTCCCTGATGGCGGGCGGAGAGACCCAGTACTTC. Protein product: CSVSLMAGGETQYF.

The chain is built from TRBV12-5 and TRBJ1-5; D is ambiguous. The CDR3 consists of 15 residues. Germline values: CDR1 LGHNT, CDR2 FRNRAP. The V end was cut by 6 bases, the J end by 1 base, with 13 bases between. This CDR3 is CASGANGGSNQPQHF. The CDR3 DNA is TGTGCTAGTGGCGCAAACGGTGGGAGCAATCAGCCCCAGCATTTT.

The chain has TRBV5-4 and TRBJ2-7; no reliable D call. In germline, CDR1 is SGHNT, CDR2 YYREEE (reference sequence). The V end was cut by 2 bases, the J end by 2 bases, with 5 bases between. The CDR3 consists of 12 residues. CDR3 nucleotide sequence: TGTGCCAGCAGCTTAGGTACCTACGAGCAGTACTTC. It translates to CASSLGTYEQYF.

The rearrangement links TRBV18 to TRBJ1-6; D is ambiguous. Looked up from germline, CDR1 is KGHSH and CDR2 is LQKENI. V dropped 3 bases and J dropped 13 bases, with 19 bases sitting between them. This CDR3 spans 15 amino acids. The CDR3 nucleotides are TGTGCCAGCTCACCGCCAACGAGGGCAGTCGGGCCCCTCCACTTT. It translates to CASSPPTRAVGPLHF. Together with reference TRBV18 and TRBJ1-6, the CDR3 gives the full variable domain: NAGVMQNPRHLVRRRGQEARLRCSPMKGHSHVYWYRQLPEEGLKFMVYLQKENIIDESGMPKERFSAEFPKEGPSILRIQQVVRGDSAAYFCASSPPTRAVGPLHFGNGTRLTVT.

This clonotype was seen more than once but under ten times. V usage is TRBV11-2 and J usage is TRBJ1-1; D is undetermined. There are 17 residues in the CDR3. Germline V gene lookup returns CDR1 SGHAT and CDR2 FQNNGV. Trimming left V 5 bases short and J 3 bases short, with 22 bases between. CDR3 DNA sequence: TGTGCCAGCAGCCCCCTAAAGGGTTCCGGAGGGCACACTGAAGCTTTCTTT. This codes for CASSPLKGSGGHTEAFF.